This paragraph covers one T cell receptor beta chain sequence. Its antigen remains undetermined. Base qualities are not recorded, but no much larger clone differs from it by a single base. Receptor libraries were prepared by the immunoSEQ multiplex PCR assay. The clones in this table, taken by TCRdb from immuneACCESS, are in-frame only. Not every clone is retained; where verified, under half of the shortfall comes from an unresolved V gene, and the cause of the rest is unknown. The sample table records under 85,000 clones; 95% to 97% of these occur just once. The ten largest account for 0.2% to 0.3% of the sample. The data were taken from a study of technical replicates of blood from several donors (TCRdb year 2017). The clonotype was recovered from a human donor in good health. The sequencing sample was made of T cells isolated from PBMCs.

The CDR3 is CASSPITSPGDLVKLFF. In nucleotides, the sequence is TGCGCCAGCAGCCCGATCACATCCCCGGGGGATTTAGTAAAACTGTTTTTT. The rearranged segments are TRBV4-1 and TRBJ1-4; TRBD1 is possibly the D segment (5 matching bases). CDR1 MGHRA and CDR2 YSYEKL were looked up in the germline V gene. V is cut by 4 bases and J by 10 bases, and the space between the germline ends is 25 bases. Its CDR3 holds 17 amino acids, cysteine through phenylalanine. Here the CDR3 DNA is all that survives: 51 bases in frame from base 1.